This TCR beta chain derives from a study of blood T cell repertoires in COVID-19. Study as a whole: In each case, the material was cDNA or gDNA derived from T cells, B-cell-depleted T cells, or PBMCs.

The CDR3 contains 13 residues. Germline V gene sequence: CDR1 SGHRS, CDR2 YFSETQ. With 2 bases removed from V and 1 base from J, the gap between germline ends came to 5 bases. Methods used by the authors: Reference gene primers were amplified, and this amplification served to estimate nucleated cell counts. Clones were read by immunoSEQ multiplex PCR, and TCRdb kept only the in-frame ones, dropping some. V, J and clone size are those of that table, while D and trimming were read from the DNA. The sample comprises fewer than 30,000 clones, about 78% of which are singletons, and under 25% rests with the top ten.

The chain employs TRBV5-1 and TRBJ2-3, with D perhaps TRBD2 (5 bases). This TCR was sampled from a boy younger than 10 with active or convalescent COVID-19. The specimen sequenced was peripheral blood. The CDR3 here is CASSLAGTDTQYF. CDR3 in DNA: TGCGCCAGCAGCTTAGCGGGCACAGATACGCAGTATTTT.